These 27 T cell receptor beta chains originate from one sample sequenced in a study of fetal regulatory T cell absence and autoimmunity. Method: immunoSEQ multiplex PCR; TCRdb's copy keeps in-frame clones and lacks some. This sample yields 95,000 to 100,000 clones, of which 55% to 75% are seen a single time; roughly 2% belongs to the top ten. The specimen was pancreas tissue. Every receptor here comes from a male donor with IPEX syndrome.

The CDR3 loop is CASSQDTFAGDSPLHF. DNA of the CDR3: TGCGCCAGCAGCCAAGACACCTTTGCGGGGGATTCACCCCTCCACTTT. The chain carries TRBV4-1 and TRBJ1-6; TRBD1 might be the D (5 bases). The V gene's germline CDR1 is MGHRA and CDR2 YSYEKL. The CDR3 covers 16 residues. Trimming left V 0 bases short and J 8 bases short, with 14 bases between.

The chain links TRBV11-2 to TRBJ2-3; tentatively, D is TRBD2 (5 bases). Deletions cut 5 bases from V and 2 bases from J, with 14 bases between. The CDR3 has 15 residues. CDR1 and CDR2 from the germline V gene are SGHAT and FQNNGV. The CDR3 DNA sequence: TGTGCCAGCAGCCCTTTCGGGGTTTTCACAGATACGCAGTATTTT. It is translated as CASSPFGVFTDTQYF.

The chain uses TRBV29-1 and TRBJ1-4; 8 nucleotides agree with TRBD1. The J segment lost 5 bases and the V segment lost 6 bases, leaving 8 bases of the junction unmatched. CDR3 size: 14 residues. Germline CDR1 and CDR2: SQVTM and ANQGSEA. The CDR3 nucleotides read TGCAGCGTGGCAGGGAGACAGGGGAATGAAAAACTGTTTTTT. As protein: CSVAGRQGNEKLFF. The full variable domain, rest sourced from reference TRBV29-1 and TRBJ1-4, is SAVISQKPSRDICQRGTSLTIQCQVDSQVTMMFWYRQQPGQSLTLIATANQGSEATYESGFVIDKFPISRPNLTFSTLTVSNMSPEDSSIYLCSVAGRQGNEKLFFGSGTQLSVL.

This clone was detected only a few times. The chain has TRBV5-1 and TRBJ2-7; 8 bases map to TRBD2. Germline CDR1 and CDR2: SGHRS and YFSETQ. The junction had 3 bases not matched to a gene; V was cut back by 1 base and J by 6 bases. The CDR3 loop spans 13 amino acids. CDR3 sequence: CASSLSGGLEQYF. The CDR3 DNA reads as TGCGCCAGCAGCTTGAGCGGGGGCCTCGAGCAGTACTTC.

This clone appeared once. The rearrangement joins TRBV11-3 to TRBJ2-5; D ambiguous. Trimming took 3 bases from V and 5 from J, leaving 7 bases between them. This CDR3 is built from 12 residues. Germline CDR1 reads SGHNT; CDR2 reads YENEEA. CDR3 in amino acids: CASSLLYETQYF. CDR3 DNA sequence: TGTGCCAGCAGCTTGCTGTATGAGACCCAGTACTTC.

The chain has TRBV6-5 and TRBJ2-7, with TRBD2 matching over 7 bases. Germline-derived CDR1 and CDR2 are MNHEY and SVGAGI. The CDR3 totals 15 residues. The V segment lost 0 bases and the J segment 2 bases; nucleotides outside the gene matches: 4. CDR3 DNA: TGTGCCAGCAGTTACTCGATGGGAGGGACCTACGAGCAGTACTTC. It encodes CASSYSMGGTYEQYF.

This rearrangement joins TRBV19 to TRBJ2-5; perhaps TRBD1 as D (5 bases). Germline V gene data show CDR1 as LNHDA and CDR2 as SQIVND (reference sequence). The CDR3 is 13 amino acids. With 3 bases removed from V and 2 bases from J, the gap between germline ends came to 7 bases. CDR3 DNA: TGTGCCAGTAGTATCGACAGTCAAGAGACCCAGTACTTC. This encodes CASSIDSQETQYF.

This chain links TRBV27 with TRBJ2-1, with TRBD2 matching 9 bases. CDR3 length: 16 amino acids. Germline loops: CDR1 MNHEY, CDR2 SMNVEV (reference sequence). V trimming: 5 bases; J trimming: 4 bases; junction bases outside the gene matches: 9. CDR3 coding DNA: TGTGCCAGCAGTCCAGGACTAGCGATAGGATACAATGAGCAGTTCTTC. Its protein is CASSPGLAIGYNEQFF.

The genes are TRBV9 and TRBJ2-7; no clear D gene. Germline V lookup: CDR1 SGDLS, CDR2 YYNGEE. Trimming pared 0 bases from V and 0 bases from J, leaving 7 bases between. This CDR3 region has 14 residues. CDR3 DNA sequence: TGTGCCAGCAGCGTAGAGGGCCTCTCCTACGAGCAGTACTTC. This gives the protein CASSVEGLSYEQYF.

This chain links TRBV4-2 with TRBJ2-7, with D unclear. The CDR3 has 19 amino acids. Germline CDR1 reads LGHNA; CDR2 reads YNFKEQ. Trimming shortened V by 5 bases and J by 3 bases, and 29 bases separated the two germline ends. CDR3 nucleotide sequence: TGTGCCAGCAGCTCCCCCGTCTGCCGATCTGGGTCTTTGTGCTACGAGCAGTACTTC. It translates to CASSSPVCRSGSLCYEQYF.

CDR3 sequence: CASSPGAHGATQYF. The CDR3 coding sequence is TGCGCCAGCAGCCCCGGGGCCCACGGCGCGACCCAGTACTTC. The chain joins TRBV5-1 to TRBJ2-5; D is possibly TRBD1 or TRBD2 (5 bases each). V was cut by 4 bases and J by 7 bases, with 17 bases left in between. This CDR3 spans 14 amino acids. Germline CDR1 SGHRS, CDR2 YFSETQ.

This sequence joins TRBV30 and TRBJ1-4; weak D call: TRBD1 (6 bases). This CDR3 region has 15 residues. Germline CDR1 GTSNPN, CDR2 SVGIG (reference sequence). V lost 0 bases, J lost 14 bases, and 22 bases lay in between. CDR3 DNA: TGTGCCTGGAGTGTTCATCGACAGGCCACCCAGCGCCTGTTTTTT. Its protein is CAWSVHRQATQRLFF.

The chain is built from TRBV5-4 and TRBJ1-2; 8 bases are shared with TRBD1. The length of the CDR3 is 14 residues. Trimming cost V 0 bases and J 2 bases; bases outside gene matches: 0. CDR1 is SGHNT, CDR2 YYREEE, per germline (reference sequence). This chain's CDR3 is CASSLDRGNYGYTF. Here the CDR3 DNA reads TGTGCCAGCAGCTTGGACAGGGGGAACTATGGCTACACCTTC.

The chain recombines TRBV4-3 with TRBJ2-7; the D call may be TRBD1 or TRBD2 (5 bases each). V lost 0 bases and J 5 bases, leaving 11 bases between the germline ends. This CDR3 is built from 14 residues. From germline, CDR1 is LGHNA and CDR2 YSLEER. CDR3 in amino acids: CASSQDIRGHEQYF. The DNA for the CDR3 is TGCGCCAGCAGCCAAGATATCCGGGGCCACGAGCAGTACTTC.

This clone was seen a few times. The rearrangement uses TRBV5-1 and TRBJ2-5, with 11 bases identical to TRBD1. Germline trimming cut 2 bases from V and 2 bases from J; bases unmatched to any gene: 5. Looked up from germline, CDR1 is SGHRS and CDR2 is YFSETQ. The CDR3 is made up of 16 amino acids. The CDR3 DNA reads TGCGCCAGCAGCTTCGGGGACAGGGGGGCACAAGAGACCCAGTACTTC. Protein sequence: CASSFGDRGAQETQYF.

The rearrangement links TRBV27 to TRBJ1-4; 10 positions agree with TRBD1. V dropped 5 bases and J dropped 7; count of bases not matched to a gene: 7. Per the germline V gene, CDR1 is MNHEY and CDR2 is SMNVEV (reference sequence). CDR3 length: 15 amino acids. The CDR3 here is CASSPRDRGPEKLFF. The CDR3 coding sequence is TGTGCCAGCAGTCCGAGGGACAGGGGCCCTGAAAAACTGTTTTTT. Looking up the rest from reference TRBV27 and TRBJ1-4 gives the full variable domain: EAQVTQNPRYLITVTGKKLTVTCSQNMNHEYMSWYRQDPGLGLRQIYYSMNVEVTDKGDVPEGYKVSRKEKRNFPLILESPSPNQTSLYFCASSPRDRGPEKLFFGSGTQLSVL.

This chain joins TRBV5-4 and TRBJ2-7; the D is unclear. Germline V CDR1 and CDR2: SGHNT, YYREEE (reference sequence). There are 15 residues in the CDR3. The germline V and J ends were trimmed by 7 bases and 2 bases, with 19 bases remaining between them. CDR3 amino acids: CASGDSPGQTYEQYF. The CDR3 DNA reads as TGTGCCAGCGGAGACTCCCCGGGCCAGACCTACGAGCAGTACTTC.

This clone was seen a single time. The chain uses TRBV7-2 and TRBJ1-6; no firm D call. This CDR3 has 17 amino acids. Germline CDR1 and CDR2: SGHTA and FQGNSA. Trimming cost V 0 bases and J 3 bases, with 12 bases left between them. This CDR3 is CASSLALRRYYNSPLHF. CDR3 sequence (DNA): TGTGCCAGCAGCTTAGCGCTGAGACGATACTATAATTCACCCCTCCACTTT. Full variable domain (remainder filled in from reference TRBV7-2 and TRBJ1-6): GAGVSQSPSNKVTEKGKDVELRCDPISGHTALYWYRQSLGQGLEFLIYFQGNSAPDKSGLPSDRFSAERTGGSVSTLTIQRTQQEDSAVYLCASSLALRRYYNSPLHFGNGTRLTVT.

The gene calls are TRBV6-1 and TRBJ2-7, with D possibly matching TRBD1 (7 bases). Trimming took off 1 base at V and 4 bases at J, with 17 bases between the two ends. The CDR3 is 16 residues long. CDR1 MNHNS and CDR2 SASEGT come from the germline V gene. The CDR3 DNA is TGTGCCAGCAGTGAAGTGAGGAGGGGGCTTAGGTACGAGCAGTACTTC. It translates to CASSEVRRGLRYEQYF.

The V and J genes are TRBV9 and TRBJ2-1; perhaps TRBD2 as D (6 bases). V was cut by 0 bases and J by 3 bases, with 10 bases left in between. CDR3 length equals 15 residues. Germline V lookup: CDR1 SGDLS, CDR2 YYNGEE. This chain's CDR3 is CASSVGSGNYNEQFF. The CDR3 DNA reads TGTGCCAGCAGCGTAGGTAGCGGAAACTACAATGAGCAGTTCTTC.

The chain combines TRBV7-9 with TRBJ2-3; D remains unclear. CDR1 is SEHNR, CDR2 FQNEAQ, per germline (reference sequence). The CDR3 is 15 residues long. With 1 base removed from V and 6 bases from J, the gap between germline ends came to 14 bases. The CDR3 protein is CASSLGRVAQDTQYF. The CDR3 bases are TGTGCCAGCAGCTTAGGTAGGGTGGCTCAGGATACGCAGTATTTT.

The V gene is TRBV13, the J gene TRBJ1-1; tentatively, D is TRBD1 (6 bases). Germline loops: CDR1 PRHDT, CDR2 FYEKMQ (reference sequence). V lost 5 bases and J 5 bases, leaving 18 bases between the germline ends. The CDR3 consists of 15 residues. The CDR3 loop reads CASSHPTGGRTEAFF. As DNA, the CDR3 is TGTGCCAGCAGCCATCCGACAGGAGGAAGGACTGAAGCTTTCTTT.

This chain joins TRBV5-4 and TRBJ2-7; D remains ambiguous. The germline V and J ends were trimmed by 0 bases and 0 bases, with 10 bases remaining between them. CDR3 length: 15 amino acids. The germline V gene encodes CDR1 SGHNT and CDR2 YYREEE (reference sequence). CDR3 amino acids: CASSLEGASSYEQYF. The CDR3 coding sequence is TGTGCCAGCAGCTTGGAGGGCGCTAGCTCCTACGAGCAGTACTTC.

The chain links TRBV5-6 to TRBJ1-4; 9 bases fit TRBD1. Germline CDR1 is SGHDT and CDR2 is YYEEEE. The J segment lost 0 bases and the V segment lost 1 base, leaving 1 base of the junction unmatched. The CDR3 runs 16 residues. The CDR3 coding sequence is TGTGCCAGCAGCTTGACAGGGGGCGCAACTAATGAAAAACTGTTTTTT. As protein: CASSLTGGATNEKLFF.

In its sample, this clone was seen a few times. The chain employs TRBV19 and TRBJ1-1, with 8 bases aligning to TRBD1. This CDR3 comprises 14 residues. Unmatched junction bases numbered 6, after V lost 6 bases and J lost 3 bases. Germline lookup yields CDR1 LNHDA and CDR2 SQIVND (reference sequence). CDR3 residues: CASSLETGDTEAFF. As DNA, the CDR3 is TGTGCCAGTAGCTTGGAGACAGGGGACACTGAAGCTTTCTTT. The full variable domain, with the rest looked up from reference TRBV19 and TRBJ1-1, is DGGITQSPKYLFRKEGQNVTLSCEQNLNHDAMYWYRQDPGQGLRLIYYSQIVNDFQKGDIAEGYSVSREKKESFPLTVTSAQKNPTAFYLCASSLETGDTEAFFGQGTRLTVV.

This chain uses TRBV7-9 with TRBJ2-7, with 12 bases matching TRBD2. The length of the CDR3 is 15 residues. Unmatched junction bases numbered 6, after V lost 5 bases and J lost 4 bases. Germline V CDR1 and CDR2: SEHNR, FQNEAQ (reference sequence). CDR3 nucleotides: TGTGCCAGCAGCGCACGACTAGCGGGAGTTTACGAGCAGTACTTC. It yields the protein CASSARLAGVYEQYF.

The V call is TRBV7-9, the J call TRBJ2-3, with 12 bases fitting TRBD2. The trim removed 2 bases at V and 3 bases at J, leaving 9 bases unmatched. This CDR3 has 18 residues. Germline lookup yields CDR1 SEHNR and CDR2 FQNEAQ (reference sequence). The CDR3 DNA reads TGTGCCAGCAGCTTACCTAGATCCACTAGCGGGAGGACAGATACGCAGTATTTT. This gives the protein CASSLPRSTSGRTDTQYF.